What follows are 12 T cell receptor beta chains derived from one specimen sequenced in a study of blood T cell repertoires in COVID-19 (TCRdb year 2020). The method behind the library was the immunoSEQ multiplex PCR assay. TCRdb mirrors the immuneACCESS table, restricted to in-frame sequences. Some clones are absent from its copies; in checked studies, under half trace to an unresolved V gene, and the reason for the others is unknown. The sample table shows 130,000 to 150,000 clones, and approximately 87% are seen once. About 6% of the sample is taken by the ten largest. The sample comprised peripheral blood. The receptors derive from a man older than 75 with acute or convalescent COVID-19.

This clone has a single count. The V call is TRBV28, the J call TRBJ2-7; 12 nucleotides line up with TRBD1. V lost 6 bases and J lost 6; bases outside the gene matches: 9. Looked up from germline, CDR1 is MDHEN and CDR2 is SYDVKM. This CDR3 is built from 15 residues. In nucleotides, the CDR3 is TGTGCCAGCAGAATGCCGGGACAGGGGGCTTTCGAGCAGTACTTC. Translated, it gives CASRMPGQGAFEQYF.

The J gene is TRBJ1-5, the V gene TRBV4-2, with 7 bases matching TRBD1. Germline V gene data show CDR1 as LGHNA and CDR2 as YNFKEQ. Unmatched junction bases numbered 2, after V lost 1 base and J lost 5 bases. The CDR3 covers 14 residues. For the CDR3, the DNA is TGTGCCAGCAGCCAAGGACAGGGTGATCAGCCCCAGCATTTT. It translates to CASSQGQGDQPQHF.

This rearrangement joins TRBV3-1 (or the pseudogene TRBV3-2) to TRBJ1-1; D unclear. CDR1 is LGHDT, CDR2 YNNKEL, per germline (reference sequence). V was shortened by 4 bases and J by 3 bases, with 12 bases between the two germline ends. The CDR3 has 14 amino acids. The CDR3 sequence: CASSRPGWDTEAFF. As DNA, the CDR3 is TGTGCCAGCAGCCGCCCGGGGTGGGACACTGAAGCTTTCTTT.

The chain couples TRBV6-5 to TRBJ2-5, with 9 bases aligning to TRBD1. The CDR3 covers 12 residues. Germline V lookup: CDR1 MNHEY, CDR2 SVGAGI. V gave up 7 bases and J gave up 5 bases; unmatched junction bases: 2. CDR3 nucleotide sequence: TGTGCCAGCAACAGGGGGCCGGAGACCCAGTACTTC. The encoded protein is CASNRGPETQYF.

In this sample, this clone turned up once. For the CDR3, the DNA is TGTGCCAGCAGCTTAGAGTCCTGGGCCAATGAGCAGTTCTTC. Amino acids: CASSLESWANEQFF. The chain is built from TRBV7-8 and TRBJ2-1; D gene unclear. The CDR3 has 14 residues. V was clipped by 1 base and J by 6 bases, with 10 bases between them. Looked up from germline, CDR1 is SGHVS and CDR2 is FQNEAQ.

J is TRBJ2-1 and V is TRBV29-1; possibly TRBD1 for D (5 bases). V lost 4 bases and J 0 bases, leaving 13 bases between the germline ends. CDR1 is SQVTM, CDR2 ANQGSEA, per germline. This CDR3 comprises 15 residues. CDR3 region: CSVGSWGGSYNEQFF. CDR3 DNA sequence: TGCAGCGTTGGCTCTTGGGGCGGCTCCTACAATGAGCAGTTCTTC.

The chain carries TRBV5-1 and TRBJ2-4; D remains ambiguous. The V and J ends lost 2 bases and 7 bases respectively, with 13 bases between them. In germline, CDR1 is SGHRS, CDR2 YFSETQ. There are 14 residues in the CDR3. The CDR3 sequence: CASSFPDPSNIQYF. In nucleotides, the CDR3 is TGCGCCAGCAGCTTTCCAGATCCCTCCAACATTCAGTACTTC.

The chain is built from TRBV2 and TRBJ1-2; tentatively, D is TRBD1 (6 bases). Germline V gives CDR1 SNHLY, CDR2 FYNNEI. V lost 4 bases and J lost 8, with 11 bases in between. The CDR3 contains 12 residues. The DNA for the CDR3 is TGTGCCAGCAGTGTCGGTCAGGGGGGCTACACCTTC. This encodes CASSVGQGGYTF.

The genes are TRBV19 and TRBJ1-2, with 7 bases matching TRBD1. V shed 5 bases, J shed 2 bases, and the junction held 5 bases outside the gene matches. The CDR3 contains 14 residues. Germline V gene lookup returns CDR1 LNHDA and CDR2 SQIVND (reference sequence). DNA for the CDR3: TGTGCCAGTAGTCAACAGGGGAGGAACTATGGCTACACCTTC. It yields the protein CASSQQGRNYGYTF.

This rearrangement joins TRBV5-1 to TRBJ2-3, with 10 bases that match TRBD2. V lost 2 bases, J lost 3 bases, and 3 bases stayed unmatched. Germline V gives CDR1 SGHRS, CDR2 YFSETQ. CDR3 length: 15 amino acids. Here the CDR3 reads CASSFLSGRTDTQYF. The CDR3 DNA is TGCGCCAGCAGCTTCCTTAGCGGGAGGACAGATACGCAGTATTTT.

The chain links TRBV12-3 or TRBV12-4 to TRBJ1-1; D gene uncertain. V was shortened by 3 bases and J by 4 bases, with 3 bases between the two germline ends. The CDR3 runs 11 residues. CDR3 residues: CASSFSTEAFF. Written as DNA, the CDR3 is TGTGCCAGCAGTTTCTCCACTGAAGCTTTCTTT.

The chain has TRBV27 and TRBJ1-6, with 8 bases lining up with TRBD1. V shed 11 bases and J 3 bases; nucleotides not matched to a gene: 9. There are 15 residues in the CDR3. CDR1 MNHEY and CDR2 SMNVEV come from the germline V gene (reference sequence). The CDR3 sequence is CAPRDRPVYNSPLHF. The DNA of the CDR3 is TGTGCCCCGCGGGACAGGCCTGTCTATAATTCACCCCTCCACTTT.